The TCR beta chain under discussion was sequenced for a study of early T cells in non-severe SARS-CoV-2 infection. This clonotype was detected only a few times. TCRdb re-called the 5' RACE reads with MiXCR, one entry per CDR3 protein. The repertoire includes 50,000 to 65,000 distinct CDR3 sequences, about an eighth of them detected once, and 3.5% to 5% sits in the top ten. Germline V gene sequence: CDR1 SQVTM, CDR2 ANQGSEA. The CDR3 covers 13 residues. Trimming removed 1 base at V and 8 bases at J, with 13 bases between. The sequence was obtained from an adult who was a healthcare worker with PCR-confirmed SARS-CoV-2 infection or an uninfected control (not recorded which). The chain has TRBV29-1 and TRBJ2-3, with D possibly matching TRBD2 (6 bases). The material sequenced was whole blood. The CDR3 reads CSVEALTAGTQYF. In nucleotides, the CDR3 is TGCAGCGTTGAAGCTCTGACAGCGGGTACGCAGTATTTT.